The rows below give T cell receptor beta chains drawn from one sample of a study of control samples from healthy donors and cancer patients. TCRdb keeps only in-frame clones here, not all; method: immunoSEQ multiplex PCR. The sample lists approximately 69,000 clones; roughly nine tenths were seen once. The source material was PBMCs. The receptor source for this set is a man aged 60 to 69 with colorectal cancer. Both conserved end residues are part of each CDR3. The order of the fields is V gene, J gene, D gene, clone size, CDR3 DNA, CDR3 protein. D genes are given only for firm matches. A row's size may be missing; if present it is once, few, many or a size class.

TRBV7-6	TRBJ1-4	-	-	TGTGCCAGCAGCTTGGGATATAATGAAAAACTGTTTTTT	CASSLGYNEKLFF
TRBV7-2	TRBJ2-3	-	-	TGTGCCAGCAACCTAGCGAGCACAGATACGCAGTATTTT	CASNLASTDTQYF
TRBV5-4	TRBJ1-2	TRBD1	-	TGTGCCAGCAGCCTGCCAGGGGGGGATGGCTACACCTTC	CASSLPGGDGYTF
TRBV28	TRBJ2-3	-	-	TGTGCCAGCAGTCGAGGTCACGCCAGTCCAAGCACAGATACGCAGTATTTT	CASSRGHASPSTDTQYF
TRBV21-1	TRBJ2-3	-	-	TGTGCCAGCCGAGGTGGACAGGGAAGGAGCACAGATACGCAGTATTTT	CASRGGQGRSTDTQYF
TRBV5-1	TRBJ2-7	TRBD1	-	TGCGCCAGCAGCTTGGCCCCCGGGACAGAGGCCGAGCAGTACTTC	CASSLAPGTEAEQYF
TRBV24-1	TRBJ1-1	TRBD1	-	TGTGCCACCTCCGGACAGGGGGCGAACACTGAAGCTTTCTTT	CATSGQGANTEAFF
TRBV2	TRBJ2-1	TRBD2	-	TGTGCCAGCAGACCCAAGCGGGGGCCGGTTAATGAGCAGTTCTTC	CASRPKRGPVNEQFF
TRBV7-2	TRBJ2-3	-	once	TGTGCCAGCAGCTTAAATTACGGGGGCCTTCTCACAGATACGCAGTATTTT	CASSLNYGGLLTDTQYF
TRBV30	TRBJ2-7	-	-	TGTGCCTGGGGGCCGGGACCCGGACCCTACGAGCAGTACTTC	CAWGPGPGPYEQYF
TRBV19	TRBJ2-5	TRBD2	once	TGTGCCAGTAGTACTAGACTAGCGGGGGTTCAAGAGACCCAGTACTTC	CASSTRLAGVQETQYF
TRBV5-1	TRBJ1-1	-	-	TGCGCCAGCAGCTTGATTAGGAGGGGCACTGAAGCTTTCTTT	CASSLIRRGTEAFF
TRBV5-5	TRBJ2-5	-	-	TGTGCCAGCAGCTTGGTCGGGTCCCAGACCCAGTACTTC	CASSLVGSQTQYF
TRBV15	TRBJ2-3	TRBD2	once	TGTGCCACCAGCAGGACTAGCGGGCACAGCACAGATACGCAGTATTTT	CATSRTSGHSTDTQYF
TRBV6-2/TRBV6-3	TRBJ1-1	TRBD1	-	TGTGCCAGCAGTTCCCGAGGACAGGGGTTCGAAGCTTTCTTT	CASSSRGQGFEAFF
TRBV6-6	TRBJ2-1	-	-	TGTGCCAGCAGTTACTCGAGAGGGGAAGGCAATGAGCAGTTCTTC	CASSYSRGEGNEQFF
TRBV7-2	TRBJ2-7	TRBD2	once	TGTGCCAGCAGCGCCGCCGGGACTAGCTCCTACGAGCAGTACTTC	CASSAAGTSSYEQYF
TRBV4-1	TRBJ2-7	-	-	TGCGCCAGCAGCCAGCGGGGGCGGAGCGAGCAGTACTTC	CASSQRGRSEQYF
TRBV18	TRBJ1-2	TRBD1	-	TGTGCCAGCTCACCAGGGACAGGTTTGAGCTATGGCTACACCTTC	CASSPGTGLSYGYTF
TRBV6-6	TRBJ1-3	TRBD1	-	TGTGCCAGCACAGGACAGGGGGGTGGAAACACCATATATTTT	CASTGQGGGNTIYF
TRBV7-9	TRBJ1-6	TRBD1	-	TGTGCCAGCAGCTCCGGGACAGACAATTCACCCCTCCACTTT	CASSSGTDNSPLHF
TRBV28	TRBJ2-7	TRBD2	-	TGTGCCAGCAGTTTAGTGGCGGGGGGCAACGAGCAGTACTTC	CASSLVAGGNEQYF
TRBV10-1	TRBJ2-7	-	-	TGCGCCAGCAGTGAATCGGAGCGGAGTTTCTCCTACGAGCAGTACTTC	CASSESERSFSYEQYF
TRBV7-9	TRBJ2-5	-	-	TGTGCCAGCAGCTTTAATTTAAGATGGGAGACCCAGTACTTC	CASSFNLRWETQYF
TRBV2	TRBJ1-6	-	once	TGTGCCAGCAGTGAAGAGTTGGGGTCACCCCTCCACTTT	CASSEELGSPLHF
TRBV7-8	TRBJ2-5	-	-	TGTGCCAGCAGCCTCCCGGCCGGGACATGGGAGACCCAGTACTTC	CASSLPAGTWETQYF
TRBV19	TRBJ1-4	-	-	TGTGCCAGTAGTATAGGGGGGACCTCCATTGCAACTAATGAAAAACTGTTTTTT	CASSIGGTSIATNEKLFF
TRBV9	TRBJ2-1	TRBD2	-	TGTGCCAGCAGCGTCAAAGGGTCTAGCGGGGGGGCCCATGAGCAGTTCTTC	CASSVKGSSGGAHEQFF
TRBV18	TRBJ2-1	TRBD1	-	TGTGCCAGCTCCCCCGGGACAGTATGGAATGAGCAGTTCTTC	CASSPGTVWNEQFF
TRBV29-1	TRBJ1-1	-	once	TGCAGTCAAACTCAAGCTTTCTTT	CSQTQAFF
TRBV5-1	TRBJ2-3	-	-	TGCGCCAGCAGCCCAGGGGGGCCCCGCACAGATACGCAGTATTTT	CASSPGGPRTDTQYF
TRBV19	TRBJ2-1	-	-	TGTGCCAGTAGCCGGGGTTCTCCCCGGGAGCAGTTCTTC	CASSRGSPREQFF
TRBV6-5	TRBJ2-3	TRBD1	once	TGTGCCAGCACTGGGACAGCAAATACGCAGTATTTT	CASTGTANTQYF
TRBV18	TRBJ2-5	TRBD2	-	TGTGCCAGCTCACCACCGGGAGCGGGGGCCCAAGAGACCCAGTACTTC	CASSPPGAGAQETQYF
TRBV4-3	TRBJ1-4	-	-	TGCGCCAGCAGCCAAGGAGGGGTGGAGGGGAATGAAAAACTGTTTTTT	CASSQGGVEGNEKLFF
TRBV3-1/TRBV3-2	TRBJ2-2	-	-	TGTGCCAGCAGCCAAGGCTCCGTGAACACCGGGGAGCTGTTTTTT	CASSQGSVNTGELFF
TRBV7-6	TRBJ2-3	-	-	TGTGCCAGCAGCTCCCTCAGCGGCATTAGCACAGATACGCAGTATTTT	CASSSLSGISTDTQYF
TRBV27	TRBJ2-1	TRBD1	-	TGTGCCAGCAGTTTAAACAGGGGATTAGCGAGCTCCTACAATGAGCAGTTCTTC	CASSLNRGLASSYNEQFF
TRBV2	TRBJ2-2	-	-	TGTGCCAGCAGTGAAGAGGGTAGCGGACACACCGGGGAGCTGTTTTTT	CASSEEGSGHTGELFF
TRBV2	TRBJ1-2	TRBD1	-	TGTGCCAGCAGTTCCCTCCCCGGACAGGGGGCCTATGGCTACACCTTC	CASSSLPGQGAYGYTF
TRBV18	TRBJ1-2	-	-	TGTGCCAGCTCACCGGAGACGACGACTGGCTACACCTTC	CASSPETTTGYTF
TRBV19	TRBJ2-7	TRBD1	few	TGTGCCAGTAGCACCAAAAGACAGGGGGCGTACGAGCAGTACTTC	CASSTKRQGAYEQYF
TRBV6-2/TRBV6-3	TRBJ2-7	TRBD1	-	TGTGCCAGCAGTAGGGGGACAGGGGCTTCCTACGAGCAGTACTTC	CASSRGTGASYEQYF
TRBV6-2/TRBV6-3	TRBJ2-3	-	once	TGTGCCAGCAGTTACTCGCGAGGGTACAGGAGCTTTCCTAGCACAGATACGCAGTATTTT	CASSYSRGYRSFPSTDTQYF
TRBV11-2	TRBJ1-6	-	-	TGTGCCAGCAGCTCCCGCCGACAGGAGAGCTCCTATAATTCACCCCTCCACTTT	CASSSRRQESSYNSPLHF
TRBV15	TRBJ1-4	TRBD1	-	TGTGCCACCAGCGCCCGACAGGGGGCGAAGGAAAAACTGTTTTTT	CATSARQGAKEKLFF
TRBV10-1	TRBJ2-3	-	-	TGCGCCAGCAGTAAGGGAGATACGCAGTATTTT	CASSKGDTQYF
TRBV12-5	TRBJ2-1	TRBD1	-	TGTGCTAGTGCCTTCGACAGGGGAGGATATGAGCAGTTCTTC	CASAFDRGGYEQFF
TRBV7-3	TRBJ2-7	-	-	TGTGCCAGCAGCCGGGACATTTCCTACGAGCAGTACTTC	CASSRDISYEQYF
TRBV19	TRBJ2-7	TRBD1	-	TGTGCCAGTAGTAGACCGGGACAGGGCATCTACGAGCAGTACTTC	CASSRPGQGIYEQYF
TRBV4-3	TRBJ2-7	-	-	TGCGCCAGCAGCCAAGATCTGGCAGGGTTTTCCGACGAGCAGTACTTC	CASSQDLAGFSDEQYF
TRBV5-5	TRBJ1-5	TRBD1	-	TGTGCCAGCAGCTCCGGGACAGGGGGCAACAATCAGCCCCAGCATTTT	CASSSGTGGNNQPQHF
TRBV19	TRBJ2-2	-	-	TGTGCCAGTAATCCGCAGAACACCGGGGAGCTGTTTTTT	CASNPQNTGELFF
TRBV9	TRBJ2-5	TRBD2	-	TGTGCCAGCAGCGTAGCTCGTGGTGGCGGGGGGGCGGAGACCCAGTACTTC	CASSVARGGGGAETQYF
TRBV4-1	TRBJ1-3	-	-	TGCGCCAGCAGCCAAGTATTATTCCAGCCGAACTCTGGAAACACCATATATTTT	CASSQVLFQPNSGNTIYF